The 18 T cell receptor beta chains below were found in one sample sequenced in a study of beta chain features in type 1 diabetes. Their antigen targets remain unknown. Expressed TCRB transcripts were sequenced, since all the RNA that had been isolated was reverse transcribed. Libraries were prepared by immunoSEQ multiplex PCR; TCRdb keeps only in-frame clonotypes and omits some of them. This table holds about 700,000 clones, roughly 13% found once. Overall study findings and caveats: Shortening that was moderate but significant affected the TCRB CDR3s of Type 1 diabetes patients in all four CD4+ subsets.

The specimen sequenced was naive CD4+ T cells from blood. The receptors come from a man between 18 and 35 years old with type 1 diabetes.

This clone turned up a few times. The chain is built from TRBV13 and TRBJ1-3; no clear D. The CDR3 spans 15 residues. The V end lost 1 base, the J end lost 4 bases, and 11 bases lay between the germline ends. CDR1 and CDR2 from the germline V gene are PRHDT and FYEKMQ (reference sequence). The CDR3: CASSLAGRYGNTIYF. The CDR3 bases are TGTGCCAGCAGCTTAGCTGGTCGTTACGGAAACACCATATATTTT.

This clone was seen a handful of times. CDR3 sequence (DNA): TGTGCCAGCAGTTACCCTGGACAGCTAAACAATGAGCAGTTCTTC. This codes for CASSYPGQLNNEQFF. The gene calls are TRBV6-5 and TRBJ2-1; tentatively, D is TRBD1 (6 bases). CDR3 size: 15 residues. CDR1 is MNHEY and CDR2 is SVGAGI in the germline V gene. V was cut by 2 bases and J by 5 bases, with 13 bases left in between.

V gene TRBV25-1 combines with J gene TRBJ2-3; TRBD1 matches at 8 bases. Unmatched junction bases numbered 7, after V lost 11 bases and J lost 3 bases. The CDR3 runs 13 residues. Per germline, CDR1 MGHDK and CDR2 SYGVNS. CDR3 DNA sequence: TGTGCCGGCCGGACAGGGAGTACAGATACGCAGTATTTT. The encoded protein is CAGRTGSTDTQYF. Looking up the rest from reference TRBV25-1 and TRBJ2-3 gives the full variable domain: EADIYQTPRYLVIGTGKKITLECSQTMGHDKMYWYQQDPGMELHLIHYSYGVNSTEKGDLSSESTVSRIRTEHFPLTLESARPSHTSQYLCAGRTGSTDTQYFGPGTRLTVL.

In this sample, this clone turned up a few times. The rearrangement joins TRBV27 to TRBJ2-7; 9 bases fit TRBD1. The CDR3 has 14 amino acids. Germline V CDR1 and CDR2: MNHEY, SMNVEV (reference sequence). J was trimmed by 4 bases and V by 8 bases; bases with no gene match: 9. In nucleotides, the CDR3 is TGTGCCAGCTGCGAGGACAGGGGAGGTTACGAGCAGTACTTC. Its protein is CASCEDRGGYEQYF.

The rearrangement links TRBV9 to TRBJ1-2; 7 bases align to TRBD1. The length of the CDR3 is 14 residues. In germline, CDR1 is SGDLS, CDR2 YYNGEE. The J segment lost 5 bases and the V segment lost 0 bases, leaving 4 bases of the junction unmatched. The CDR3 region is CASSVGAGGYGYTF. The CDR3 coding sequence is TGTGCCAGCAGCGTAGGAGCAGGGGGTTATGGCTACACCTTC.

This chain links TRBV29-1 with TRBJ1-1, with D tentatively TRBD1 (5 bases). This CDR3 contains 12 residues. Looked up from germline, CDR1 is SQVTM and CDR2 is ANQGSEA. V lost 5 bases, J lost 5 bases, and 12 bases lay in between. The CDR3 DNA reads TGCAGCGTTCACCCGGGGGAAACTGAAGCTTTCTTT. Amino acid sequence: CSVHPGETEAFF.

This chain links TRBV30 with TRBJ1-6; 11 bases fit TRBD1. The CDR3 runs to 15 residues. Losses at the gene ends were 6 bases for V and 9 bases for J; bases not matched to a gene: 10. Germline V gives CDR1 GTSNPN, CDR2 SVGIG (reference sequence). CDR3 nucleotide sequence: TGTGCCTGCACTCCCCGTGGGACAGGGGGTTCACCCCTCCACTTT. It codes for CACTPRGTGGSPLHF.

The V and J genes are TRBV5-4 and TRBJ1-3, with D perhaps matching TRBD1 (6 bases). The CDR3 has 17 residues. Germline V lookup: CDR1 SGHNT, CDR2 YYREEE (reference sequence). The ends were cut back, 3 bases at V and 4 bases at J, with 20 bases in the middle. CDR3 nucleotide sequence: TGTGCCAGCAGCTCGGAACCCATGGGGGGCGGCGGAAACACCATATATTTT. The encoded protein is CASSSEPMGGGGNTIYF.

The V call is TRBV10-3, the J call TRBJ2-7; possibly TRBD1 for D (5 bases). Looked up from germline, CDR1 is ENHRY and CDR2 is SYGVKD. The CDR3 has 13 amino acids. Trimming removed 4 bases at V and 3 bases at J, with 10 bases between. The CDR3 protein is CAISGSDNYEQYF. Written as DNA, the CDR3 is TGTGCCATCAGTGGGTCGGACAACTACGAGCAGTACTTC.

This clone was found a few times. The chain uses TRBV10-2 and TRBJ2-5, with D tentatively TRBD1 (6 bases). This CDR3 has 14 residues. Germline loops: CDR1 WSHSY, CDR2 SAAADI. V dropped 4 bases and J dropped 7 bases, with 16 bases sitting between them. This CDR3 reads CASSVLSGEATQYF. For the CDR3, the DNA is TGCGCCAGCAGTGTCCTCTCAGGGGAAGCGACCCAGTACTTC.

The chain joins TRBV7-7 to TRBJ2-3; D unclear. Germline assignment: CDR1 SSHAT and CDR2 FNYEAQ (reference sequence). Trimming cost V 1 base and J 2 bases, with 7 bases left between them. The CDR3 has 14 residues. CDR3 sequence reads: CASSLGVATDTQYF. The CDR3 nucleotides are TGTGCCAGCAGCTTAGGAGTGGCCACAGATACGCAGTATTTT.

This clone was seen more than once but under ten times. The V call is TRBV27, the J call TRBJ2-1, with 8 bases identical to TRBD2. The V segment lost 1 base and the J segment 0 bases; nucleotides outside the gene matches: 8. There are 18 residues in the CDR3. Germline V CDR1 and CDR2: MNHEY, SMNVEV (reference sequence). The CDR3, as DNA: TGTGCCAGCAGTTTATTCTATAGCGGGGCCAGCTCCTACAATGAGCAGTTCTTC. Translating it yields CASSLFYSGASSYNEQFF.

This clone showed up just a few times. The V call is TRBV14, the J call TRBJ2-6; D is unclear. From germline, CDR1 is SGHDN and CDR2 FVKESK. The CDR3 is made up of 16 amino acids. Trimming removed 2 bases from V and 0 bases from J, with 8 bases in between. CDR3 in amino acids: CASSQQRASGANVLTF. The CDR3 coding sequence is TGTGCCAGCAGCCAACAAAGGGCCTCTGGGGCCAACGTCCTGACTTTC.

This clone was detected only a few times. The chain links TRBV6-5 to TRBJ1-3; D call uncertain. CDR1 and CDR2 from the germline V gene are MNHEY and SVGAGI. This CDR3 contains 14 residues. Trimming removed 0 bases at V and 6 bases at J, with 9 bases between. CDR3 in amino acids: CASSYSVGQNTIYF. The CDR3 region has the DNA TGTGCCAGCAGTTACTCGGTGGGCCAAAACACCATATATTTT.

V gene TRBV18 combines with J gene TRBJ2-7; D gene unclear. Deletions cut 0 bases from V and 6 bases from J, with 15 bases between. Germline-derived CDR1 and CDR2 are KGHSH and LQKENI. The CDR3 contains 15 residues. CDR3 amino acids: CASSPPVGNIVEQYF. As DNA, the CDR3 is TGTGCCAGCTCACCACCAGTAGGGAATATAGTCGAGCAGTACTTC.

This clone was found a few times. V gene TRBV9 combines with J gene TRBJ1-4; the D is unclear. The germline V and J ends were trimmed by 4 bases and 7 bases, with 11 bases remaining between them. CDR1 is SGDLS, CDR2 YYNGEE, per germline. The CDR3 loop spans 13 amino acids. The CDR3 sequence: CASSLRLGEKLFF. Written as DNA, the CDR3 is TGTGCCAGCAGCCTCCGACTGGGTGAAAAACTGTTTTTT.

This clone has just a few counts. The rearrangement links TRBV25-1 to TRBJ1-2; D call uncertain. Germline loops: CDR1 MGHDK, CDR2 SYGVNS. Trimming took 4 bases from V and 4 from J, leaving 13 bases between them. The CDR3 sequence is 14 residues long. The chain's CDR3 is CASSGGIGIYGYTF. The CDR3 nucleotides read TGTGCCAGCAGTGGGGGTATAGGTATCTATGGCTACACCTTC.

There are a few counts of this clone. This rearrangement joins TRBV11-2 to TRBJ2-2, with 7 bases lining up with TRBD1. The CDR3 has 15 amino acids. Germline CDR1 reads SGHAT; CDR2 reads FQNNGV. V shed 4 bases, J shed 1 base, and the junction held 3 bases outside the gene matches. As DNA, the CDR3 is TGTGCCAGCAGCTGGACAGGAGGGAACACCGGGGAGCTGTTTTTT. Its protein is CASSWTGGNTGELFF. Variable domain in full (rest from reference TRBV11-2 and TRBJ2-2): EAGVAQSPRYKIIEKRQSVAFWCNPISGHATLYWYQQILGQGPKLLIQFQNNGVVDDSQLPKDRFSAERLKGVDSTLKIQPAKLEDSAVYLCASSWTGGNTGELFFGEGSRLTVL.